Described below is a single T cell receptor beta chain sequence and its context. This clone was counted a single time. The antigen it binds to is not known. No base quality information exists; no much larger clone differs at one position. CDR1 and CDR2 are drawn from the germline V gene: SGHTA, FQGNSA. After removal of 4 bases from V and 5 bases from J, the junction retains 9 bases not matched to a gene. There are 16 amino acids in the CDR3, from cysteine to phenylalanine inclusive. Of the read, only the CDR3 DNA is kept; its 48 bases are in frame from base 1. Library preparation employed the immunoSEQ multiplex PCR assay. The multiplex PCR relied on a mix of 60 forward primers for TCR Vbeta segments and 13 reverse primers for TCR Jbeta segments. A multiplex PCR assay on genomic DNA amplified the CDR3 region of rearranged TCR beta genes. The Illumina HiSeq System was used to sequence the amplified TCR beta libraries as 87-base-pair reads. Under the source paper's analysis protocol: Across the 500 to 850 repertoires, a later analysis counted roughly 84 million unique TCR beta chains, around 10 million of which were shared by at least two donors. Raw reads were error-corrected and collapsed into unique sequences with a nearest-neighbor algorithm that merged closely related sequences to remove PCR and sequencing errors. To assign V, D and J gene segments, CDR3 sequences were aligned to IMGT reference sequences. Each retained sequence needed at least a six-nucleotide match to both a V gene segment and a J gene segment. Rearrangements were called productive when the CDR3 lacked stop codons and stayed in frame with V and J; all others were non-productive. Following IMGT convention, CDR3 was defined as the stretch from the second conserved V-encoded cysteine to the conserved J-encoded phenylalanine. The earlier analysis of about 590 of the donors excluded sequences that lacked an unambiguous match to a single V gene segment. An earlier analysis of 500 to 600 of the donors classified V segments as functional when productive rearrangements were above 56.7% and as segregating when the standard deviation between donors was above 5%. A statistical classification framework was developed to diagnose cytomegalovirus status using the catalog of TCR beta chain sequences. V and J gene assignment, in a later analysis, came from comparing TCR nucleotide sequences with IMGT/GENE-DB human TR gene sequences. In a later analysis, CDR3 sequences and most-parsimonious VDJ recombination scenarios were assigned using the TCRdist pipeline. In a later analysis, each TCR beta chain was defined by its CDR3 amino acid sequence together with its V-gene family, and reads lacking a unique V-gene family were excluded. As a way to deal with suspected cross-contamination and a sequencing artifact, a later analysis dropped 450 to 600 nucleotide sequences that were highly shared and had low generation probability. For each public chain, a later analysis derived a clonal expansion index from normalized ranks of inferred template counts within each repertoire. A later analysis computed generation probabilities with a VDJ recombination model fitted to out-of-frame rearrangements, and checked the results against IGoR. In a later analysis, hypergeometric tests were used to score TCR-TCR, TCR-HLA and TCR-CMV co-occurrence, with a repertoire-size bias correction applied to TCR pairs. False discovery rates were estimated in a later analysis by permuting HLA or CMV assignments 20 times. In a later analysis, co-occurring TCRs were grouped using DBSCAN, and TCRdist sequence similarity was added for clustering within HLA-allele-positive subsets. Repertoires with fewer than 30,000 or more than 120,000 public chains were left out of co-occurrence clustering, as were about five repertoires with anomalous nucleotide sharing. TCRdb took over this immuneACCESS table, retaining in-frame rearrangements with V and J assigned. Such tables are incomplete; in checked studies, under half of the missing clones stem from an unresolved V gene, and the remainder is unexplained. V and J calls and clone size are those listed in that table; D and trimming were worked out from the DNA. The sample data list approximately 150,000 clones, and roughly 85% of these were observed just once. Around a tenth of the sample goes to the ten largest clones.

This specimen comes from a study of cytomegalovirus exposure and HLA in healthy donors (dated by TCRdb to 2016 to 2017). In terms of the full investigation: An earlier analysis of 587 of the donors reported 250 to 350 Gb of sequence data and 95 million to 130 million unique TCR beta sequences obtained from some 200 million T cells. The aim of the study was to test whether cataloging public T cell receptors could identify signatures of past pathogen exposure. In an earlier analysis of about 590 of the donors, high-throughput TCR beta sequencing was used to judge whether each TCR beta V gene segment behaved as functional or pseudogenic. Donor age, sex, ethnicity and CMV serostatus were compiled together with the repertoire data. Rather than drawing on any new phenotypic data, the later analysis identified candidate immune exposures from TCR beta sequences and the way those sequences occurred across donors. Among 350 to 400 genotyped donors of the cohort, an average of about 240,000 unique TCR beta nucleotide sequences were sequenced per donor, roughly 20% of them non-productive. Class I and class II HLA loci were covered by the typing at four-digit resolution. An early release that covered some 630 HLA-typed donors contained approximately 300 gigabases of sequencing data and around 85 million unique TCR sequences. Genome-wide SNP genotypes for about 65% of the 666 donors were used in a later genetic analysis, which treated that subset as a discovery cohort. The number of donors typed differed by locus, with roughly 620-630 for A, B, C, DRB1 and DQB1, 522 for DQA1, 606 for DPA1, and some 440 for DPB1. A separate validation cohort of roughly 130 different subjects was used in addition to the approximately 640-subject first cohort. The study profiled the T cell repertoires of under 700 subjects by immunosequencing and related them to cytomegalovirus serostatus. In a later analysis, previously published TCR beta repertoires from about 670 donors were re-analyzed and high-resolution HLA genotyping was added so that TCR occurrence patterns could be studied. About five DR-DQ haplotypes were handled as single units for association and clustering because linkage in the cohort was strong. Among the roughly 380 genotyped donors, approximately 82% belonged to the genetic ancestry cluster associated with self-reported Caucasian donors. Every discovery cohort repertoire had been produced on one sequencing platform. To predict cytomegalovirus infection status, the study brought together high-throughput TCR immunosequencing, statistical association of individual TCRs with disease status, and machine learning.

In total, roughly 710 healthy bone marrow donors made up the cohort. Cohort members were all nominally healthy when sampled, although unrecorded immune exposures were likely present. The donor tested CMV seropositive and was one of the 289 seropositive cohort members. A peripheral blood sample was collected from each donor, and TCR beta sequencing was performed on peripheral blood mononuclear cells. The Qiagen DNeasy Blood Extraction Kit was used to extract genomic DNA from the blood cell samples. Results the study describes overall, beyond this receptor: Some IMGT-functional V segments, including TRBV6-2 and TRBV6-3, could not be told apart with the 87-base-pair reads, so those segments were excluded. CMV serostatus was the only immune exposure information available for the cohort. Because some donors lacked HLA typing at each locus, the association tests relied only on the typed subset. In a later analysis, most CMV-associated TCR beta chains were found to appear HLA-restricted, with HLA associations seemingly driven largely by CMV exposure. At a false discovery rate of 0.05, a later analysis linked under 20,000 TCR beta sequences to specific HLA alleles. The study listed over 150 TCR beta chains as associated with cytomegalovirus. This cohort had only TCR beta chains sequenced, and the lack of alpha or paired-chain data limited which features could be detected. In a later analysis, TCR association rates were found to vary across HLA loci, with the most associated TCRs seen for DRB1 alleles and the fewest for HLA-C alleles. According to a later analysis, parvovirus B19, influenza, CMV and Epstein-Barr virus appeared linked to several top co-occurrence clusters. The sequencing pipeline was judged likely to have produced a cluster of highly shared sequence variants as a technical artifact. A further reported finding was that TCR beta sequences accurately predicted the HLA-A and HLA-B alleles for most subjects in the first cohort. Correlated functional status among segregating V segments might be attributable to linkage disequilibrium, but an unknown experimental factor could not be ruled out. Because counts were too low, about 18 rarely observed V segments, including chromosome 9 orphons, were left out of the earlier analysis of about 500 of the donors. Most TCR sequences were observed very rarely across donors, whereas some public TCRs were present in many individuals. Roughly uniform sequencing depth across donors was assumed in presence/absence analyses, although this assumption may not hold. In vitro tests confirmed that a few of the cytomegalovirus-associated TCR beta chains recognize cytomegalovirus antigens. Compared with equally common non-associated chains, HLA-associated TCR beta chains in a later analysis were more clonally expanded and had lower generation probabilities. Strong co-occurrence of HLA alleles, especially DR and DQ, made assigning TCR associations to individual alleles difficult. According to the authors, the approach could potentially be generalized to other disease states and immunological phenotypes. In an earlier analysis of under 600 of the donors, most TCR beta V segments were observed in productive rearrangements about 87% or about 30% of the time, broadly matching IMGT annotations. Compared with the approximately 670-donor mean, donors in an Asian-associated ancestry cluster had fewer N-insertions in productive TCRs, according to a later genetic analysis. Cytomegalovirus status was reported to be diagnosed by the classifier with high specificity and sensitivity in both the original and validation cohorts. An association between a missense DCLRE1C variant and V-gene and J-gene trimming of TCR beta chains was found in a later genetic analysis and replicated in an independent cohort.

The clonotype was recovered from a man between 18 and 29 years old in good health and CMV-seropositive. The material sequenced was PBMCs. The sequence joins TRBV7-2 to TRBJ2-7; 12 central bases correspond to TRBD2. The DNA sequence is TGTGCCAGCAGCTCCCGGACTAGCGGGAAGATCCACGAGCAGTACTTC. Translated, it reads CASSSRTSGKIHEQYF.